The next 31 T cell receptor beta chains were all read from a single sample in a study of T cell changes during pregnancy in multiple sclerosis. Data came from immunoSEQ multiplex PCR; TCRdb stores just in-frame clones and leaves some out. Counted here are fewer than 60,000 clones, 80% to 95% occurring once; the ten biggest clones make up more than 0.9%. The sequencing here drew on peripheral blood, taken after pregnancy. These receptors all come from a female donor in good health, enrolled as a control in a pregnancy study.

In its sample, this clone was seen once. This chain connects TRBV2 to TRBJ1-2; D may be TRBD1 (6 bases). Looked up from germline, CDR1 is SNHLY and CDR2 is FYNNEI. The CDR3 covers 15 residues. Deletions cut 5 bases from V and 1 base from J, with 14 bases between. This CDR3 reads CASSPATGFNYGYTF. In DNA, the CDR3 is TGTGCCAGCAGTCCCGCGACAGGATTTAACTATGGCTACACCTTC.

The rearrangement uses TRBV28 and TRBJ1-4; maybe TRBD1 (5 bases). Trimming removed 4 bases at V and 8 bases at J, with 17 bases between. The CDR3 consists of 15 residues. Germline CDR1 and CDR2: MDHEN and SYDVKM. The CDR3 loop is CASSSQWGVREKLFF. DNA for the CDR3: TGTGCCAGCAGTTCCCAATGGGGCGTAAGAGAAAAACTGTTTTTT.

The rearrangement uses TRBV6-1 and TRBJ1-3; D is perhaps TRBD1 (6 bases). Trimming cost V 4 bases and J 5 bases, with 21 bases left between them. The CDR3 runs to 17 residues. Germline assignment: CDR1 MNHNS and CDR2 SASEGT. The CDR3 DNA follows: TGTGCCAGCAGTGTCCGGGGGGGGGAAGGGGGAAGAAACACCATATATTTT. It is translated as CASSVRGGEGGRNTIYF.

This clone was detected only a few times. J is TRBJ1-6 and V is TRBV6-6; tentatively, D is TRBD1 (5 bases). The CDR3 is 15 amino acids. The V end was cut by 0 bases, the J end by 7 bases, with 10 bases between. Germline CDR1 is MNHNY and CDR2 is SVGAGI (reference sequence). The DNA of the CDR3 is TGTGCCAGCAGTTACTCGGGGCAGGACAATTCACCCCTCCACTTT. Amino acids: CASSYSGQDNSPLHF.

CDR3 residues: CASSTPGGDSYEQYF. Here the CDR3 DNA reads TGTGCCAGCAGTACCCCTGGCGGAGACTCCTACGAGCAGTACTTC. V is TRBV6-5 and J is TRBJ2-7; D call uncertain. The CDR3 totals 15 residues. Trimming left V 5 bases short and J 0 bases short, with 14 bases between. CDR1 and CDR2 (germline): MNHEY, SVGAGI.

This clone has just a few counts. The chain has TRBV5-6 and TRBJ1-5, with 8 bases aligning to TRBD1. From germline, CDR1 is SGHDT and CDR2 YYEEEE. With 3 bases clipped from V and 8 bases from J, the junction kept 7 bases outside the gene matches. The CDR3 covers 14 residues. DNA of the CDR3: TGTGCCAGCAGCTCGACAGGGGTTAGTAAGCCCCAGCATTTT. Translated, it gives CASSSTGVSKPQHF. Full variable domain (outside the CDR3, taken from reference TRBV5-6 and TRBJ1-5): DAGVTQSPTHLIKTRGQQVTLRCSPKSGHDTVSWYQQALGQGPQFIFQYYEEEERQRGNFPDRFSGHQFPNYSSELNVNALLLGDSALYLCASSSTGVSKPQHFGDGTRLSIL.

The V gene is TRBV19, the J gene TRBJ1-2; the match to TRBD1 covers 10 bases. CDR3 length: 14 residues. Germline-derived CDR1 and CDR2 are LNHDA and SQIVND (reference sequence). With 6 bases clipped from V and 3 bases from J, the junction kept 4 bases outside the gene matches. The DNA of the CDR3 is TGTGCCAGTAGACCGACAGGGGGCGACTATGGCTACACCTTC. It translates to CASRPTGGDYGYTF.

The CDR3 spells CASSLLSLNTEAFF. The DNA of the CDR3 is TGTGCCAGCAGCTTATTAAGCCTGAACACTGAAGCTTTCTTT. The V call is TRBV11-3, the J call TRBJ1-1; D gene uncertain. V was shortened by 2 bases and J by 0 bases, with 7 bases between the two germline ends. There are 14 residues in the CDR3. The germline V gene encodes CDR1 SGHNT and CDR2 YENEEA.

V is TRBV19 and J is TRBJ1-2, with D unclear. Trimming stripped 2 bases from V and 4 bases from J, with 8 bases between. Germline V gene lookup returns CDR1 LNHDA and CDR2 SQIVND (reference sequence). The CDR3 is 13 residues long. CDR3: CASSIRRAYGYTF. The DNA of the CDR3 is TGTGCCAGTAGTATACGGCGGGCCTATGGCTACACCTTC.

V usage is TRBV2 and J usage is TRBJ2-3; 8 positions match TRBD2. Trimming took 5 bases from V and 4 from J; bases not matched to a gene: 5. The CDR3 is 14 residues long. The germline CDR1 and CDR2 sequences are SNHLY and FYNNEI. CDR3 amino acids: CASSRGGPPDTQYF. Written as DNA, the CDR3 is TGTGCCAGCAGTCGGGGGGGGCCCCCAGATACGCAGTATTTT.

The CDR3 sequence: CASSLVPSGGGVQETQYF. The CDR3 DNA follows: TGTGCCAGCAGCTTGGTCCCTAGCGGAGGGGGGGTCCAAGAGACCCAGTACTTC. The chain recombines TRBV5-4 with TRBJ2-5; D perhaps matches TRBD2 (7 bases). CDR1 is SGHNT and CDR2 is YYREEE in the germline V gene (reference sequence). CDR3 length equals 18 residues. Trimming removed 0 bases at V and 1 base at J, with 19 bases between.

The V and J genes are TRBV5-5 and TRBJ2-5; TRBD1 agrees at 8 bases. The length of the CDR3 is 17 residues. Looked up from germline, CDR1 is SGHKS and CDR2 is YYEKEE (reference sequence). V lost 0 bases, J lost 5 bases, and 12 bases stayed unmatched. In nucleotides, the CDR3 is TGTGCCAGCAGCTTGGTCTTAGGGACAGGTCTCGGGGAGACCCAGTACTTC. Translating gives CASSLVLGTGLGETQYF.

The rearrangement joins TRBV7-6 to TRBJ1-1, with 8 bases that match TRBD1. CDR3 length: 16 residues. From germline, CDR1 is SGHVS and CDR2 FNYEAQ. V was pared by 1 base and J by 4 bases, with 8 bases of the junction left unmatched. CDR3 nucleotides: TGTGCCAGCAGCTTAGACAGCAGGGGGCGGGGCACTGAAGCTTTCTTT. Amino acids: CASSLDSRGRGTEAFF.

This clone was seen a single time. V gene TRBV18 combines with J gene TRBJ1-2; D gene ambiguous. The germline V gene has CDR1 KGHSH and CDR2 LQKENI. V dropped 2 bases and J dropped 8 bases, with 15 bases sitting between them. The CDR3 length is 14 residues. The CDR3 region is CASSPYRGEGGYTF. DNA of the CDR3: TGTGCCAGCTCACCATATCGCGGGGAGGGCGGCTACACCTTC.

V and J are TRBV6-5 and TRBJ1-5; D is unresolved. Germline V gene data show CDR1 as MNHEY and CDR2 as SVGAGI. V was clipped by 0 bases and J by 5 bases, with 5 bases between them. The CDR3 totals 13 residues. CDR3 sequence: CASSYSVDQPQHF. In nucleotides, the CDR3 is TGTGCCAGCAGTTACTCGGTAGATCAGCCCCAGCATTTT.

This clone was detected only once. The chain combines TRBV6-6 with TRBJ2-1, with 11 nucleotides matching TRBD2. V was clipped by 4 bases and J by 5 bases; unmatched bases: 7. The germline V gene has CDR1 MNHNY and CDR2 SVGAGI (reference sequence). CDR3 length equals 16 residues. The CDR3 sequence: CASSFSRLAGNNEQFF. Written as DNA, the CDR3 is TGTGCCAGCAGTTTCTCCAGACTAGCGGGAAACAATGAGCAGTTCTTC.

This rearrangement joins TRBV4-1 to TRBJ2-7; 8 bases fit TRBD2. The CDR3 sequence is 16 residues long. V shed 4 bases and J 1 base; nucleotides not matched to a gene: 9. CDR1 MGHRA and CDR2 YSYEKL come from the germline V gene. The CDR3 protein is CASSRSAGTRSYEQYF. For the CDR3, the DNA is TGCGCCAGCAGCCGAAGTGCCGGGACTAGGTCCTACGAGCAGTACTTC.

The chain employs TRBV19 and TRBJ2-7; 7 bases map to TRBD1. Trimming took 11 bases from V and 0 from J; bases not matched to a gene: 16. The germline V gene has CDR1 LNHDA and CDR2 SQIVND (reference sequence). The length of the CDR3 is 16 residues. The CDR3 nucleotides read TGTGCCGTATCCCGGGACAGAGGGCCCAGCTCCTACGAGCAGTACTTC. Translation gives CAVSRDRGPSSYEQYF.

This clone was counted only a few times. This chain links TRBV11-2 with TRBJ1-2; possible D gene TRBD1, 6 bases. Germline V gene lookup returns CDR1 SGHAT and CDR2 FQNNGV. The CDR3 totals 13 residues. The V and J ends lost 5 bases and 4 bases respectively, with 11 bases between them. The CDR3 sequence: CASSPGQFYGYTF. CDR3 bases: TGTGCCAGCAGCCCCGGACAGTTCTATGGCTACACCTTC.

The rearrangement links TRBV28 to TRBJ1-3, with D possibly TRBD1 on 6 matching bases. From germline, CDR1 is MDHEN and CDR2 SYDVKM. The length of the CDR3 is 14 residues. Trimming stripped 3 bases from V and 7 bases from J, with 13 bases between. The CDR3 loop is CASSFNRVMNTIYF. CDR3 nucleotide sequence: TGTGCCAGCAGTTTTAACAGGGTAATGAACACCATATATTTT.

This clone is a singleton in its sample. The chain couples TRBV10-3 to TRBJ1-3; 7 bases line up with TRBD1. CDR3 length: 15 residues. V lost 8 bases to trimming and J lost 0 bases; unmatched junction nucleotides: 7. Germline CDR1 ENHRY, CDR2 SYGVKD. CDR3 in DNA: TGTGCCATCTCACCAGGGGGACTCTCTGGAAACACCATATATTTT. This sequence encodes CAISPGGLSGNTIYF.

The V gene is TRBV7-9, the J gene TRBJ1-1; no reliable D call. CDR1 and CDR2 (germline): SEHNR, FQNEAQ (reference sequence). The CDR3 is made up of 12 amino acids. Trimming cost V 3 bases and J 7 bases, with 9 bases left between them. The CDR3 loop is CASSLVGSEAFF. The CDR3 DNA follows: TGTGCCAGCAGCTTGGTGGGGAGTGAAGCTTTCTTT.

CDR3 DNA: TGTGCCAGCTCACCCCGGACTAGCGGGACCTACGAGCAGTACTTC. Translating it yields CASSPRTSGTYEQYF. The chain joins TRBV18 to TRBJ2-7; 12 bases map to TRBD2. CDR3 length: 15 amino acids. V trimming: 3 bases; J trimming: 2 bases; junction bases outside the gene matches: 2. Germline values: CDR1 KGHSH, CDR2 LQKENI.

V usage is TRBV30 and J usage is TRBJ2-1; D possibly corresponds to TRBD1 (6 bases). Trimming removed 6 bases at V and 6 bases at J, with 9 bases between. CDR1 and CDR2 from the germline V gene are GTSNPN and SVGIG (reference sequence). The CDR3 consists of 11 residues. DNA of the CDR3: TGTGCCTGTCTCAGGGGCAATGAGCAGTTCTTC. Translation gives CACLRGNEQFF.

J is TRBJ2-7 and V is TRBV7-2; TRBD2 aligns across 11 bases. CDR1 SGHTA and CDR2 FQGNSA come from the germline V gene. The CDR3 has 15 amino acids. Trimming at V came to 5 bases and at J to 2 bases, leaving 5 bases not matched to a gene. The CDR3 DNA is TGTGCCAGCAGCCGTAGACTAGCGGGAACCTACGAGCAGTACTTC. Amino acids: CASSRRLAGTYEQYF. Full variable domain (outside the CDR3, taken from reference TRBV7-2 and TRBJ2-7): GAGVSQSPSNKVTEKGKDVELRCDPISGHTALYWYRQSLGQGLEFLIYFQGNSAPDKSGLPSDRFSAERTGGSVSTLTIQRTQQEDSAVYLCASSRRLAGTYEQYFGPGTRLTVT.

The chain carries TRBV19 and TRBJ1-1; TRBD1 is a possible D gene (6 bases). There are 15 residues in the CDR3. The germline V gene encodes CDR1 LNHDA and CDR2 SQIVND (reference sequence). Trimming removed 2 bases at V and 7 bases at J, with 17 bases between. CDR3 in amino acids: CASSIWAGEGGEAFF. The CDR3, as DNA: TGTGCCAGTAGTATATGGGCAGGGGAAGGAGGTGAAGCTTTCTTT.

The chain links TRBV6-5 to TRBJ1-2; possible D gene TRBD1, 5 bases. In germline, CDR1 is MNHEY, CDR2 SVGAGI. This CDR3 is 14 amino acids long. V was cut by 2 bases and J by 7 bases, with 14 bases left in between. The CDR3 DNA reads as TGTGCCAGCAGTTACACGACAGAAAGAGGTGGCTACACCTTC. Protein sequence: CASSYTTERGGYTF.

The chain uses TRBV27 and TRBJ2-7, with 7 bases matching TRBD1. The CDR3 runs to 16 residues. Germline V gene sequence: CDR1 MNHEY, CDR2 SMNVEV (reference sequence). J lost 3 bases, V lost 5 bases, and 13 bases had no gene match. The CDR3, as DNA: TGTGCCAGCAGTGAGGGTCCGGGACAGAGTTACTACGAGCAGTACTTC. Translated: CASSEGPGQSYYEQYF.

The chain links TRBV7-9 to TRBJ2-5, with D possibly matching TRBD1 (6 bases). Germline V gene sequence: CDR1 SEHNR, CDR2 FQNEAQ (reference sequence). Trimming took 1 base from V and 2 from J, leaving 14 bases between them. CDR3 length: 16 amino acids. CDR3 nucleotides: TGTGCCAGCAGCTTAGGTCAGGGGACGGTACAAGAGACCCAGTACTTC. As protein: CASSLGQGTVQETQYF.

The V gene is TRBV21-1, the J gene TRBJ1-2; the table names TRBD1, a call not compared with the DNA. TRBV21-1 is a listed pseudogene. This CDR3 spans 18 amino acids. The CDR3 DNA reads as TGTGCCAGCAGCCGCCGTTCAGACAGGGGGCCACGGGACTATGGCTACACCTTC. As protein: CASSRRSDRGPRDYGYTF.

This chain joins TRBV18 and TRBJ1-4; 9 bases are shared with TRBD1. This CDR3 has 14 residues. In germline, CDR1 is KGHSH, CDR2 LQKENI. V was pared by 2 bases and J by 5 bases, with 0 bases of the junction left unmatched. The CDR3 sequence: CASSPGQGNEKLFF. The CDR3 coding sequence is TGTGCCAGCTCACCAGGACAGGGGAATGAAAAACTGTTTTTT.